The sequence of this T cell receptor beta chain was determined in a study of CD8 T cell repertoires and HIV-1 epitope variants. On the study more broadly: Enriched T cells were co-cultured with equal autologous T cell-negative cells. IL-2, IL-7 and IL-15 were added on days 3 and 7 of approximately 10-day cultures. 1M T cells were kept uncultured as a baseline.

This clone was picked up a small number of times. Its target is not known. Study-wide findings and caveats: The TAALDMSHF plasma variant had no responses, unlike KF9 (roughly five clonotypes) and HW9 (one).

The table came from immunoSEQ multiplex PCR; TCRdb's copy has only in-frame clones and leaves some out. The table has around 5,700 clones, 65% to 70% seen once; the top ten hold 40% to 55%. The CDR3 is 16 residues long. The germline gives CDR1 SGHDT, CDR2 YYEEEE. The ends were cut back, 3 bases at V and 6 bases at J, with 18 bases in the middle. The V call is TRBV5-6, the J call TRBJ2-2, with D possibly matching TRBD1 (6 bases). The sequenced material came from cultured CD8+ T cells derived from PBMCs. The sequence was obtained from a male donor with HIV. CDR3 in DNA: TGTGCCAGCAGCTCTGGGCAGGGGATCTTTCCCGGGGAGCTGTTTTTT. Translation: CASSSGQGIFPGELFF.